The source of this TCR beta chain is a study of cytomegalovirus exposure and HLA in healthy donors. The PCR employed 60 Vbeta primers together with 13 Jbeta primers. TCRdb's table, derived via immunoSEQ multiplex PCR, lists solely in-frame clones and lacks some. The profile shows approximately 100,000 clones, around 80% of them singletons. The trim removed 0 bases at V and 9 bases at J, leaving 2 bases unmatched. The CDR3 is 13 amino acids. Germline CDR1 is WSHSY and CDR2 is SAAADI. This sequence was found in a woman in her forties or fifties in good health and CMV-seropositive. V usage is TRBV10-2 and J usage is TRBJ1-3; 7 bases agree with TRBD1. What was sequenced was PBMCs. The CDR3 protein is CASSESAGGTIYF. In DNA, the CDR3 is TGCGCCAGCAGTGAGTCTGCAGGGGGCACCATATATTTT.